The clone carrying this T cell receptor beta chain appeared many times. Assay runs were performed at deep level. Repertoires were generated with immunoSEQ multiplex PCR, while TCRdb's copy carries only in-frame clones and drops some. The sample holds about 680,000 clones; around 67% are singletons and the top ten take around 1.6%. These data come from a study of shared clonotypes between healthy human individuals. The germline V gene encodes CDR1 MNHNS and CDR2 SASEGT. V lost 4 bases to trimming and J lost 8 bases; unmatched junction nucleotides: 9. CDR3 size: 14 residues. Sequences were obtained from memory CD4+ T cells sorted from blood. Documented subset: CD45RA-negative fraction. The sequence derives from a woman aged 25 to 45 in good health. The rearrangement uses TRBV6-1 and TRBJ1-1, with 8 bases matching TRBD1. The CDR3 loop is CASSGMDRVGEAFF. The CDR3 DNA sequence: TGTGCCAGCAGTGGGATGGACAGGGTAGGGGAAGCTTTCTTT.